These T cell receptor beta chains were read from a single sample in a study of T cell responses to AZD1222 COVID-19 vaccine. Here immunoSEQ multiplex PCR was the method, and the copy in TCRdb shows in-frame clones only, minus some. The sample shows more than 85,000 clones, 89% of them seen only once. The material was peripheral blood, obtained 28 days after the second AZD1222 dose. These receptors originate from an adult who received the AZD1222 COVID-19 vaccine. Each CDR3 is given with its conserved first and last residue. A D gene is named only where the DNA matches it firmly.

V gene: TRBV28; J gene: TRBJ2-7; D gene: TRBD2; CDR3 protein: CASSFVLAGVEQYF
V gene: TRBV24-1; J gene: TRBJ2-2; D gene: TRBD2; CDR3 protein: CATSVGLAGGSGKLFF
V gene: TRBV7-9; J gene: TRBJ2-3; D gene: TRBD2; CDR3 protein: CASSPSGLAGGTDTQYF
V gene: TRBV28; J gene: TRBJ1-1; D gene: .; CDR3 protein: CASSRGSSGGNAEAFF
V gene: TRBV11-2; J gene: TRBJ2-2; D gene: .; CDR3 protein: CARGSNTGELFF
V gene: TRBV21-1; J gene: TRBJ2-2; D gene: .; CDR3 protein: CASSTTGVGTGELFF
V gene: TRBV3-1/TRBV3-2; J gene: TRBJ1-4; D gene: .; CDR3 protein: CASSQDDQGSNEKLFF
V gene: TRBV6-1; J gene: TRBJ1-6; D gene: .; CDR3 protein: CASSEKTYTLHF
V gene: TRBV29-1; J gene: TRBJ2-7; D gene: .; CDR3 protein: CSGGVSPYEQYF
V gene: TRBV2; J gene: TRBJ2-7; D gene: TRBD2; CDR3 protein: CASSEVGLADSYEQYF
V gene: TRBV28; J gene: TRBJ2-6; D gene: TRBD1; CDR3 protein: CASRTGYSGANVLTF
V gene: TRBV5-1; J gene: TRBJ1-3; D gene: .; CDR3 protein: CASSLGESVSGNTIYF
V gene: TRBV4-1; J gene: TRBJ2-1; D gene: TRBD2; CDR3 protein: CASSQLAGGGNEQFF
V gene: TRBV7-8; J gene: TRBJ2-6; D gene: .; CDR3 protein: CASSSITGGSGANVLTF
V gene: TRBV2; J gene: TRBJ2-7; D gene: TRBD1; CDR3 protein: CASRMRQGAYEQYF
V gene: TRBV5-8; J gene: TRBJ1-2; D gene: .; CDR3 protein: CASSYLGSENYGYTF
V gene: TRBV19; J gene: TRBJ1-5; D gene: TRBD1; CDR3 protein: CASSSWGQGGNQPQHF